This TCR beta chain was sequenced for a study of control samples from healthy donors and cancer patients. The protocol was immunoSEQ multiplex PCR, while the TCRdb copy is restricted to in-frame clones and leaves out a portion. The table has tens of thousands of clones, roughly 90% seen once. V was clipped by 5 bases and J by 1 base; unmatched bases: 5. The CDR3 covers 15 residues. Germline CDR1 and CDR2: MNHNY and SVGAGI (reference sequence). The TCR originated in a man in his fifties or sixties with colorectal cancer. The specimen was PBMCs. This chain uses TRBV6-6 with TRBJ2-3; 8 positions match TRBD1. The DNA of the CDR3 is TGTGCCAGCAGTACCCAGGGGGCCGGCACAGATACGCAGTATTTT. It codes for CASSTQGAGTDTQYF.